This is a list of T cell receptor beta chains from one sample in a study of T-cell reconstitution after alpha-beta-depleted transplantation in children. TCRdb passed the PCR reads through MiXCR, listing each CDR3 protein once. The data show hundreds of thousands of distinct CDR3 sequences, with about 15% seen just once and 1.1% held by the top ten. The specimen comprised PBMCs from the stem cell graft donor, sampled from the stem cell graft. The receptor set was obtained from a human donor who donated a stem cell graft to a child with acute myeloid leukemia. Each CDR3 is given with its conserved first and last residue. D genes are given only for firm matches. Clone size is not always given. Where it is, it says once, few, many or a class for expanded clones.

J gene | V gene | clone size | D gene | CDR3 protein | CDR3 DNA
TRBJ1-2 | TRBV7-9 | . | . | CVSSLGRETRGYTF | TGTGTCAGCAGCTTGGGTCGGGAGACGCGGGGCTACACCTTC
TRBJ2-7 | TRBV9 | few | . | CASSVGSPPTYEQYF | TGTGCCAGCAGCGTAGGTAGTCCTCCTACCTACGAGCAGTACTTC
TRBJ1-2 | TRBV15 | few | . | CATTGTGPNYGYTF | TGTGCCACCACTGGCACAGGACCCAACTATGGCTACACCTTC
TRBJ2-5 | TRBV7-3 | . | TRBD2 | CASSTGTSGGETQYF | TGTGCCAGCAGTACAGGGACTAGCGGGGGTGAGACCCAGTACTTC
TRBJ1-6 | TRBV20-1 | many | . | CSARVRSDSPLHF | TGCAGTGCTAGAGTCAGAAGCGATTCACCCCTCCACTTT
TRBJ1-1 | TRBV7-3 | many | . | CASRGTNTEAFF | TGTGCCAGCAGAGGCACGAACACTGAAGCTTTCTTT
TRBJ1-2 | TRBV5-1 | many | . | CASSLLYGYTF | TGCGCCAGCAGCCTACTTTATGGCTACACCTTC
TRBJ1-2 | TRBV4-2 | . | . | CASGLGTLGYTF | TGTGCCAGCGGCCTCGGGACCCTTGGCTACACCTTC
TRBJ1-2 | TRBV4-1 | . | TRBD1 | CASSQEYIGIYITGGLDYGYTF | TGCGCCAGCAGCCAAGAGTATATAGGCATATATATCACAGGGGGCCTAGACTATGGCTACACCTTC
TRBJ1-2 | TRBV6-1 | . | TRBD1 | CASSESPLDRVLRGYTF | TGTGCCAGCAGTGAATCACCCTTGGACAGGGTGTTGCGTGGCTACACCTTC
TRBJ1-6 | TRBV7-2 | . | . | CASSPKAGKGYNSPLHF | TGTGCCAGCAGCCCAAAGGCAGGGAAGGGCTATAATTCACCCCTCCACTTT